These T cell receptor beta chains were read from a single sample in a study of post-analysis software for immune sequencing data. TCRdb re-analysed the PCR reads in MiXCR, keeping a single row per CDR3 protein. The repertoire holds some 890,000 distinct CDR3 sequences, with around 53% as singletons. Sequencing was carried out using blood. These receptor sequences come from a girl between 10 and 17 years old with multiple sclerosis. CDR3s include the opening cysteine and the closing phenylalanine or tryptophan. D genes are given only for firm matches. Rows give clone size only sometimes, using once, few, many, or a class for an expanded clone.

v_gene: TRBV20-1; abundance: -; j_gene: TRBJ2-5; d_gene: TRBD2; CDR3nt: TGCAGTGCTAGAGGCTCAACCTTCCAGCGGGAGCTCGAGACCCAGTACTTC; CDR3aa: CSARGSTFQRELETQYF
v_gene: TRBV19; abundance: -; j_gene: TRBJ1-1; d_gene: -; CDR3nt: TGTGCCAGTAGTCCAGAGACGGAGAACACTGAAGCTTTCTTT; CDR3aa: CASSPETENTEAFF
v_gene: TRBV4-1; abundance: -; j_gene: TRBJ2-3; d_gene: TRBD2; CDR3nt: TGCGCCTTACACGTGGCGGGAGGGACCACAGATACGCAGTATTTT; CDR3aa: CALHVAGGTTDTQYF
v_gene: TRBV12-3/TRBV12-4; abundance: -; j_gene: TRBJ2-1; d_gene: TRBD1; CDR3nt: TGTGCCAGCAGTTCCTCCAGGGGGCCCTCCTACAATGAGCAGTTCTTC; CDR3aa: CASSSSRGPSYNEQFF
v_gene: TRBV12-3/TRBV12-4; abundance: -; j_gene: TRBJ2-7; d_gene: TRBD2; CDR3nt: TGTGCCAGCAGTTTGACTAGCGGGGGCCCCGAGCAGTACTTC; CDR3aa: CASSLTSGGPEQYF
v_gene: TRBV6-1; abundance: -; j_gene: TRBJ1-1; d_gene: TRBD1; CDR3nt: TGTGCCAGCAGTGCCCGACAGGGGGAATCTGAAGCTTTCTTT; CDR3aa: CASSARQGESEAFF
v_gene: TRBV9; abundance: -; j_gene: TRBJ1-2; d_gene: -; CDR3nt: TGTGCCAGCAGCGTTGAGACTAACTATGGCTACACCTTC; CDR3aa: CASSVETNYGYTF
v_gene: TRBV2; abundance: -; j_gene: TRBJ2-1; d_gene: -; CDR3nt: TGTGCCAGCAGACCGGGACCTGCCTACAATGAGCAGTTCTTC; CDR3aa: CASRPGPAYNEQFF
v_gene: TRBV20-1; abundance: few; j_gene: TRBJ2-7; d_gene: -; CDR3nt: TGCAGTGCTAGTTATTCGATTTCCTACGAGCAGTACTTC; CDR3aa: CSASYSISYEQYF
v_gene: TRBV5-1; abundance: few; j_gene: TRBJ2-3; d_gene: -; CDR3nt: TGCGCCAGCAGCTTGGCGGCTACGTCTCTCACAGATACGCAGTATTTT; CDR3aa: CASSLAATSLTDTQYF
v_gene: TRBV10-3; abundance: -; j_gene: TRBJ2-1; d_gene: TRBD2; CDR3nt: TGTGCCATCAGGGCTAGCGGGAGGGATGAGCAGTTCTTC; CDR3aa: CAIRASGRDEQFF
v_gene: TRBV5-1; abundance: -; j_gene: TRBJ2-4; d_gene: TRBD2; CDR3nt: TGCGCCAGCAGCTTGCCTAGCGGGACGTCGGGCGGCATTCAGTACTTC; CDR3aa: CASSLPSGTSGGIQYF
v_gene: TRBV7-2; abundance: -; j_gene: TRBJ2-6; d_gene: TRBD1; CDR3nt: TGTGCCAGCAGCTTAGTTGGGACAGACCTTTCTGGGGCCAACGTCCTGACTTTC; CDR3aa: CASSLVGTDLSGANVLTF
v_gene: TRBV11-2; abundance: -; j_gene: TRBJ2-5; d_gene: TRBD1; CDR3nt: TGTGCCAGCAGCCTCGGACAGGCCCCCCGGGCCCAGTACTTC; CDR3aa: CASSLGQAPRAQYF
v_gene: TRBV27; abundance: few; j_gene: TRBJ2-1; d_gene: -; CDR3nt: TGTGCCAGCAGTCCGCGAGTAGCGGAGTACAATGAGCAGTTCTTC; CDR3aa: CASSPRVAEYNEQFF
v_gene: TRBV10-3; abundance: few; j_gene: TRBJ2-1; d_gene: TRBD2; CDR3nt: TGTGCCATCAGCCCTAGCGGGTGGAATGAGCAGTTCTTC; CDR3aa: CAISPSGWNEQFF
v_gene: TRBV20-1; abundance: once; j_gene: TRBJ2-7; d_gene: -; CDR3nt: TGCAGTGCTAGAGAAGGTAGCACGGGGTACGAGCAGTACTTC; CDR3aa: CSAREGSTGYEQYF
v_gene: TRBV20-1; abundance: -; j_gene: TRBJ2-1; d_gene: -; CDR3nt: TGCAGTGCTAGAGACAGACTAGGGGGGGGGAATGAGCAGTTCTTC; CDR3aa: CSARDRLGGGNEQFF
v_gene: TRBV3-1; abundance: -; j_gene: TRBJ2-3; d_gene: -; CDR3nt: TGTGCCAGCAGCCCGGGGACTTTAAGAGAGTCGTCACCAGATACGCAGTATTTT; CDR3aa: CASSPGTLRESSPDTQYF
v_gene: TRBV20-1; abundance: once; j_gene: TRBJ2-1; d_gene: TRBD2; CDR3nt: TGCAGTGCTAGAGTTAGCGGGATAGAGCAGTTCTTC; CDR3aa: CSARVSGIEQFF
v_gene: TRBV20-1; abundance: once; j_gene: TRBJ1-1; d_gene: -; CDR3nt: TGCAGTGCTACGGTGGGAATCCCGAACACTGAAGCTTTCTTT; CDR3aa: CSATVGIPNTEAFF
v_gene: TRBV7-9; abundance: -; j_gene: TRBJ2-1; d_gene: -; CDR3nt: TGTGCCAGCGGCCGGGAGCCCCCCTTTGAGCAGTTCTTC; CDR3aa: CASGREPPFEQFF
v_gene: TRBV29-1; abundance: few; j_gene: TRBJ2-3; d_gene: TRBD2; CDR3nt: TGCAGCGTTGAGACTAGCGGCCCATTCACAGATACGCAGTATTTT; CDR3aa: CSVETSGPFTDTQYF
v_gene: TRBV20-1; abundance: -; j_gene: TRBJ2-3; d_gene: -; CDR3nt: TGCAGTGCTAGTGAGGGCAGTACTAGCACAGATACGCAGTATTTT; CDR3aa: CSASEGSTSTDTQYF
v_gene: TRBV6-4; abundance: -; j_gene: TRBJ2-7; d_gene: -; CDR3nt: TGTGCCAGCAGTGCCCAGGCTGGCTCCTACGAGCAGTACTTC; CDR3aa: CASSAQAGSYEQYF
v_gene: TRBV2; abundance: -; j_gene: TRBJ1-2; d_gene: -; CDR3nt: TGTGCCAGCATCGAGGGCAGGGCGGTGAAGAGCTATGGCTACACCTTC; CDR3aa: CASIEGRAVKSYGYTF
v_gene: TRBV2; abundance: -; j_gene: TRBJ2-4; d_gene: TRBD2; CDR3nt: TGTGCCAGCAGTGTACTAGCGTTAGCCAAAAACATTCAGTACTTC; CDR3aa: CASSVLALAKNIQYF
v_gene: TRBV29-1; abundance: -; j_gene: TRBJ2-1; d_gene: -; CDR3nt: TGCAGCGTTTCTGGGGTGAAAGCTTTCTTC; CDR3aa: CSVSGVKAFF
v_gene: TRBV3-1; abundance: -; j_gene: TRBJ2-5; d_gene: TRBD2; CDR3nt: TGTGCCAGCAGCCGGAAACTAGCGGGGGGGCTTTGGCGACCAGAGACCCAGTACTTC; CDR3aa: CASSRKLAGGLWRPETQYF
v_gene: TRBV7-9; abundance: -; j_gene: TRBJ2-4; d_gene: -; CDR3nt: TGTGCCAGCAGCCCGGACGGGCGGCCAAAGTACTTC; CDR3aa: CASSPDGRPKYF
v_gene: TRBV20-1; abundance: once; j_gene: TRBJ2-1; d_gene: TRBD2; CDR3nt: TGCAGTGCGGCGGGAGGATGGGGCAATGAGCAGTTCTTC; CDR3aa: CSAAGGWGNEQFF
v_gene: TRBV7-2; abundance: -; j_gene: TRBJ2-3; d_gene: -; CDR3nt: TGTGCCAGCAGCCGCCTGGGACCCGGAGTGAGGAGTAAAACAGATACGCAGTATTTT; CDR3aa: CASSRLGPGVRSKTDTQYF
v_gene: TRBV7-9; abundance: few; j_gene: TRBJ2-5; d_gene: -; CDR3nt: TGTGCCAGCAGCTTAGCGGCAGGGCCAGAGACCCAGTACTTC; CDR3aa: CASSLAAGPETQYF
v_gene: TRBV5-1; abundance: few; j_gene: TRBJ1-2; d_gene: -; CDR3nt: TGCGCCAGCAGCTTGGGAAGTCCAGGGTGGAACTATGGCTACACCTTC; CDR3aa: CASSLGSPGWNYGYTF
v_gene: TRBV5-5; abundance: -; j_gene: TRBJ2-1; d_gene: TRBD1; CDR3nt: TGTGCCAGCAGCTTCTACAGGGGGCTAGGCAATGAGCAGTTCTTC; CDR3aa: CASSFYRGLGNEQFF
v_gene: TRBV14; abundance: many; j_gene: TRBJ1-2; d_gene: -; CDR3nt: TGTGCCAGCAGCTCAGGGCTTAACTATGGCTACACCTTC; CDR3aa: CASSSGLNYGYTF
v_gene: TRBV29-1; abundance: -; j_gene: TRBJ2-7; d_gene: TRBD1; CDR3nt: TGCAGCGTTTTTGACACGGGACAGGGGGCCTACGAGCAGTACTTC; CDR3aa: CSVFDTGQGAYEQYF
v_gene: TRBV12-3/TRBV12-4; abundance: -; j_gene: TRBJ2-1; d_gene: TRBD2; CDR3nt: TGTGCCAGCAGTCCCACGGGGAGCGGGATAGAGCAGTTCTTC; CDR3aa: CASSPTGSGIEQFF
v_gene: TRBV4-2; abundance: few; j_gene: TRBJ2-7; d_gene: TRBD2; CDR3nt: TGTGCCAGCAGCCAGGGCAACGGAGCGGGGGGTGACGAGCAGTACTTC; CDR3aa: CASSQGNGAGGDEQYF
v_gene: TRBV7-9; abundance: -; j_gene: TRBJ2-1; d_gene: -; CDR3nt: TGTGCCAGCAGCTCCTCCGGGATTACCTACAATGAGCAGTTCTTC; CDR3aa: CASSSSGITYNEQFF
v_gene: TRBV29-1; abundance: -; j_gene: TRBJ2-4; d_gene: -; CDR3nt: TGCAGCGCCCAAGGCCAGGAGACGTACTTC; CDR3aa: CSAQGQETYF
v_gene: TRBV5-6; abundance: few; j_gene: TRBJ2-1; d_gene: TRBD2; CDR3nt: TGTGCCGGCACGGGTAGCGGGGTCCTCTACAATGAGCAGTTCTTC; CDR3aa: CAGTGSGVLYNEQFF
v_gene: TRBV29-1; abundance: -; j_gene: TRBJ2-1; d_gene: -; CDR3nt: TGCAGTCTAGACCCCTACAATGAGCAGTTCTTC; CDR3aa: CSLDPYNEQFF
v_gene: TRBV5-1; abundance: -; j_gene: TRBJ2-4; d_gene: -; CDR3nt: TGCGCCAGCAGCTTGGGAACAGTTTCCCCCAAAAACATTCAGTACTTC; CDR3aa: CASSLGTVSPKNIQYF
v_gene: TRBV6-6; abundance: -; j_gene: TRBJ2-7; d_gene: TRBD2; CDR3nt: TGTGCCAGCAGGCCATCTAGCGGGTTGAGCTCCTACGAGCAGTACTTC; CDR3aa: CASRPSSGLSSYEQYF
v_gene: TRBV7-9; abundance: few; j_gene: TRBJ2-7; d_gene: -; CDR3nt: TGTGCCAGCAGCCCCCGGGACGCCGTCTACGAGCAGTACTTC; CDR3aa: CASSPRDAVYEQYF
v_gene: TRBV20-1; abundance: -; j_gene: TRBJ2-7; d_gene: TRBD1; CDR3nt: TGCAGTGCCACAGCCCCTTACAGGGGGAGTTATGAGCAGTACTTC; CDR3aa: CSATAPYRGSYEQYF
v_gene: TRBV29-1; abundance: -; j_gene: TRBJ2-5; d_gene: -; CDR3nt: TGCAGCGTTGCCTGGGAGACCCAGTACTTC; CDR3aa: CSVAWETQYF
v_gene: TRBV29-1; abundance: -; j_gene: TRBJ1-5; d_gene: TRBD1; CDR3nt: TGCAGCGCCAAAGGGACAGGGACGGATCAGCCCCAGCATTTT; CDR3aa: CSAKGTGTDQPQHF
v_gene: TRBV20-1; abundance: few; j_gene: TRBJ1-2; d_gene: -; CDR3nt: TGCAGTGCTAGACCTCGGATTGGCTACACCTTC; CDR3aa: CSARPRIGYTF
v_gene: TRBV6-5; abundance: -; j_gene: TRBJ2-1; d_gene: -; CDR3nt: TGTGCCAGCAGTTACTCGTCAGACAATGAGCAGTTCTTC; CDR3aa: CASSYSSDNEQFF
v_gene: TRBV29-1; abundance: -; j_gene: TRBJ2-5; d_gene: TRBD2; CDR3nt: TGCAGCGTTGACGGCGGGGGGGGTGAGACCCAGTACTTC; CDR3aa: CSVDGGGGETQYF
v_gene: TRBV4-1; abundance: -; j_gene: TRBJ2-5; d_gene: -; CDR3nt: TGCGCCAGCAGCCAAGAGAGGGGTCAGGGAGAGACCCAGTACTTC; CDR3aa: CASSQERGQGETQYF
v_gene: TRBV15; abundance: -; j_gene: TRBJ2-5; d_gene: TRBD1; CDR3nt: TGTGCCACCAGCAGGGAACAGGGGCGGGAGACCCAGTACTTC; CDR3aa: CATSREQGRETQYF
v_gene: TRBV20-1; abundance: -; j_gene: TRBJ2-1; d_gene: TRBD2; CDR3nt: TGCAGTGCTACGGCGACTAGCGGGAGCAATGAGCAGTTCTTC; CDR3aa: CSATATSGSNEQFF
v_gene: TRBV19; abundance: few; j_gene: TRBJ1-2; d_gene: -; CDR3nt: TGTGCCAGTAGTATCTCGGACAAAAACTATGGCTACACCTTC; CDR3aa: CASSISDKNYGYTF
v_gene: TRBV7-9; abundance: -; j_gene: TRBJ2-3; d_gene: -; CDR3nt: TGTGCCAGCAGCTTAGTTAGGACCGAGATTTCCATCACAGATACGCAGTATTTT; CDR3aa: CASSLVRTEISITDTQYF
v_gene: TRBV7-2; abundance: few; j_gene: TRBJ1-2; d_gene: -; CDR3nt: TGTGCCAGCAGCTTAGAGCGGGGCCTTAACTATGGCTACACCTTC; CDR3aa: CASSLERGLNYGYTF